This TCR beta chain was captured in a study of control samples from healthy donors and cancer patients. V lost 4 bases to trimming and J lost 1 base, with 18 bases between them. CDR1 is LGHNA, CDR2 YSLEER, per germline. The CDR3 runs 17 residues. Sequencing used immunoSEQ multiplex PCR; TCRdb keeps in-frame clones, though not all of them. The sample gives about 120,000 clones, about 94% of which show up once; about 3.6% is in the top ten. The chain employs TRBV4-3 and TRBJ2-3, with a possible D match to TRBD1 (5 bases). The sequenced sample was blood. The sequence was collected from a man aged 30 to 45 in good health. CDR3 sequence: CASSPLLLGVGTDTQYF. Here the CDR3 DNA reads TGCGCCAGCAGCCCCCTCCTCCTAGGGGTGGGCACAGATACGCAGTATTTT.